This TCR beta chain was sequenced during a study of post-analysis software for immune sequencing data. The CDR3 runs to 14 residues. In germline, CDR1 is SGHRS, CDR2 YFSETQ. Trimming removed 7 bases from V and 2 bases from J, with 13 bases in between. Whole-study findings and limits: There were roughly five TRBV segments more frequent in patients than controls, and TRBV5-6, TRBV5-1 and TRBV20-1 were among them.

Unique molecular identifiers featured in each of the TCR beta cDNA libraries. TCRdb passed the PCR reads through MiXCR, listing each CDR3 protein once. The repertoire holds 600,000 to 750,000 distinct CDR3 sequences, with roughly three fifths as singletons. Only one count was recorded for this clonotype. Its specificity is not known. V and J are TRBV5-1 and TRBJ2-1; D gene uncertain. This TCR was sampled from a girl aged 2 to 9 with multiple sclerosis. The specimen sequenced was blood. The CDR3, as DNA: TGCGCCAGCGCACGTAATCCTCCCTACAATGAGCAGTTCTTC. Protein product: CASARNPPYNEQFF.